Sequencing of this TCR beta chain was carried out in a study of blood T cell repertoires in COVID-19. Study summary: Sources were T cells, B-cell-depleted T cells, or PBMCs; the material itself was cDNA or gDNA.

V lost 1 base, J lost 1 base, and 4 bases stayed unmatched. Per germline, CDR1 MGHRA and CDR2 YSYEKL. The CDR3 covers 16 residues. TCRdb's table, derived via immunoSEQ multiplex PCR, lists solely in-frame clones and lacks some. The repertoire holds around 150,000 clones, approximately 88% seen once, with approximately 3% in the top ten. The source is a man between 60 and 75 years old with acute or convalescent COVID-19. Sequenced input: peripheral blood. The J gene is TRBJ2-3, the V gene TRBV4-1; 8 bases are shared with TRBD2. This chain's CDR3 is CASSQVWRGGTDTQYF. CDR3 sequence (DNA): TGCGCCAGCAGCCAAGTCTGGCGGGGGGGCACAGATACGCAGTATTTT.